This TCR beta chain stems from a study of yellow fever vaccine responses in identical twins. Notes on the study in general: Twins' vaccine T cell responses reportedly seemed partly convergent and partly personalized.

Comments on this clonotype: What it recognizes is unknown.

CDR3 size: 14 residues. Germline CDR1 reads SGHNT; CDR2 reads YYREEE (reference sequence). The V end was cut by 0 bases, the J end by 2 bases, with 5 bases between. TCRdb called the RT-PCR reads again in MiXCR, with one record for every CDR3 protein. The table includes around 20,000 distinct CDR3 sequences, under 80% detected once. The specimen was T cells from blood (PBMCs), unsorted or a sorted subset (not recorded which), collected before or after yellow fever vaccination (not recorded which). The receptor was derived from a woman aged 18 to 35 who received the yellow fever vaccine. V gene TRBV5-4 combines with J gene TRBJ2-2; D is unclear. CDR3 sequence (DNA): TGTGCCAGCAGCTTGGAATACAACACCGGGGAGCTGTTTTTT. This gives the protein CASSLEYNTGELFF. Filled out from reference TRBV5-4 and TRBJ2-2, the complete variable domain reads ETGVTQSPTHLIKTRGQQVTLRCSSQSGHNTVSWYQQALGQGPQFIFQYYREEENGRGNFPPRFSGLQFPNYSSELNVNALELDDSALYLCASSLEYNTGELFFGEGSRLTVL.